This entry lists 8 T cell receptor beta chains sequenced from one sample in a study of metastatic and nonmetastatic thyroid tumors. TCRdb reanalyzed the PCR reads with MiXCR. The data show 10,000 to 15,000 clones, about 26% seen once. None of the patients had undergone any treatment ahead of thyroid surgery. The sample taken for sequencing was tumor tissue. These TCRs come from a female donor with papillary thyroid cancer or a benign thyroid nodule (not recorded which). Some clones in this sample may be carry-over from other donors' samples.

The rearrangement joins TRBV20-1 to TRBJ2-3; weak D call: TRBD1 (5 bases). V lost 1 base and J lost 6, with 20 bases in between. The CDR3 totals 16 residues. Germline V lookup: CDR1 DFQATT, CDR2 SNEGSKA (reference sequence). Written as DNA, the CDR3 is TGCAGTGCTAGAGGCCCACAGGAGACCACACCGGATACGCAGTATTTT. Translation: CSARGPQETTPDTQYF.

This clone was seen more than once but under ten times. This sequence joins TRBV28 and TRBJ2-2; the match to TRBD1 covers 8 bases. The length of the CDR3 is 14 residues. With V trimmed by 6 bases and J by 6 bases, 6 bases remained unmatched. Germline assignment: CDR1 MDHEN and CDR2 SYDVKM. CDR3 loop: CASRPQGASGELFF. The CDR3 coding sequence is TGTGCCAGCAGACCGCAGGGGGCCTCCGGGGAGCTGTTTTTT.

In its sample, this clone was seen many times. CDR3 in DNA: TGTGCCAGCAGCCAAGCGCGTGGTGAAAAACTGTTTTTT. Translation: CASSQARGEKLFF. The rearrangement joins TRBV14 to TRBJ1-4; D ambiguous. The CDR3 totals 13 residues. The germline V and J ends were trimmed by 1 base and 7 bases, with 7 bases remaining between them. The germline V gene encodes CDR1 SGHDN and CDR2 FVKESK.

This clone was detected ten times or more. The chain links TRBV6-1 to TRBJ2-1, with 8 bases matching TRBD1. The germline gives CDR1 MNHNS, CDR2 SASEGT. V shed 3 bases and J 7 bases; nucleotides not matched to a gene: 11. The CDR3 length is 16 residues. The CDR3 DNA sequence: TGTGCCAGCAGTGAGACACCGGACAGGGTCGTGAATGAGCAGTTCTTC. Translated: CASSETPDRVVNEQFF.

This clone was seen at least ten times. For the CDR3, the DNA is TGCAGTGCTAGCCGTGAGGGAACAGATACGCAGTATTTT. It encodes CSASREGTDTQYF. The chain employs TRBV20-1 and TRBJ2-3; the D gene is possibly TRBD2 (5 bases). Germline CDR1 and CDR2: DFQATT and SNEGSKA (reference sequence). V lost 3 bases, J lost 3 bases, and 10 bases lay in between. This CDR3 has 13 amino acids.

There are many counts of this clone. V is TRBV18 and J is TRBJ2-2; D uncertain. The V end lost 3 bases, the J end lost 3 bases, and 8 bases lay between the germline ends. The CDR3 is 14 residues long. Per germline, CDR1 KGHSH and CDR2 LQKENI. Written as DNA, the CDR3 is TGTGCCAGCTCACCCAACAGAGACACCGGGGAGCTGTTTTTT. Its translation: CASSPNRDTGELFF.

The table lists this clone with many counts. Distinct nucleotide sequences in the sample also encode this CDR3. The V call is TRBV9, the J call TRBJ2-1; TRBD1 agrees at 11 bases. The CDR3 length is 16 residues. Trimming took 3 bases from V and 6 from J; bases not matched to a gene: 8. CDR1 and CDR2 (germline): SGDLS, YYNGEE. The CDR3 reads CASSASGTGGINEQFF. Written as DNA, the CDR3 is TGTGCCAGCAGCGCGTCCGGGACAGGGGGAATCAATGAGCAGTTCTTC.

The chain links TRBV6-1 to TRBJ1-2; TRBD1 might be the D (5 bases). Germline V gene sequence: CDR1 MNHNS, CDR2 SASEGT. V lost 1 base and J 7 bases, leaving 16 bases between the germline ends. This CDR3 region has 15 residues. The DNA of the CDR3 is TGTGCCAGCAGTGAAGAAACAGGTGGCGCAGGTGGCTACACCTTC. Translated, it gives CASSEETGGAGGYTF.